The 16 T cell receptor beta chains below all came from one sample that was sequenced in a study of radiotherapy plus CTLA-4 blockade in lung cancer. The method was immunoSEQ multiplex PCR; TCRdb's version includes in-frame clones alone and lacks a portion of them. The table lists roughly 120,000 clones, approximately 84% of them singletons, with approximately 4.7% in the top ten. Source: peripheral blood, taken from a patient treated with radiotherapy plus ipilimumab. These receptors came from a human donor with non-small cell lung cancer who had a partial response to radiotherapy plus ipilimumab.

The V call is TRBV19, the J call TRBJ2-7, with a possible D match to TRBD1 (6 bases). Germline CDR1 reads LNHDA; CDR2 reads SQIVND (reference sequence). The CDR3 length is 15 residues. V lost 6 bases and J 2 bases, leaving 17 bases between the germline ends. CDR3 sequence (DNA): TGTGCCAGTAGCTCGTTCGGACAGAGAACCTACGAGCAGTACTTC. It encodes CASSSFGQRTYEQYF.

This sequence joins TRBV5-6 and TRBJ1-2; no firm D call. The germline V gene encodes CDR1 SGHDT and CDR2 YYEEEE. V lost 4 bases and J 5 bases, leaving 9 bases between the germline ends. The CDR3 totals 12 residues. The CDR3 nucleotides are TGTGCCAGCAGCCCATCGGGGTATGGCTACACCTTC. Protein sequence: CASSPSGYGYTF.

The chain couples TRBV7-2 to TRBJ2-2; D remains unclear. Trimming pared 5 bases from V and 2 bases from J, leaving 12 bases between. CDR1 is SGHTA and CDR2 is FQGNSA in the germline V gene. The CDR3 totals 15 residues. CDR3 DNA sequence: TGTGCCAGCAGCCACTCCAGGCGTAACACCGGGGAGCTGTTTTTT. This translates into CASSHSRRNTGELFF.

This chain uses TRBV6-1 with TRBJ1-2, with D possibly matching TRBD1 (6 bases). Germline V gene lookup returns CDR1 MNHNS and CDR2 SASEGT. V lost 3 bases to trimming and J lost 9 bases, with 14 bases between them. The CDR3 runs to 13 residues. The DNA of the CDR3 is TGTGCCAGCAGTGATTCGGTGGACAGTCGCTACACCTTC. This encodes CASSDSVDSRYTF.

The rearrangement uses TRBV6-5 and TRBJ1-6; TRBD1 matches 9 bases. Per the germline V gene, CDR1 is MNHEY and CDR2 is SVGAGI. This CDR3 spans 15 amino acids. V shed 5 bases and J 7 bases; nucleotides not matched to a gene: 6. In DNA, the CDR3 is TGTGCCAGCAGTGGGGGACAGGGTGGAAATTCACCCCTCCACTTT. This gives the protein CASSGGQGGNSPLHF.

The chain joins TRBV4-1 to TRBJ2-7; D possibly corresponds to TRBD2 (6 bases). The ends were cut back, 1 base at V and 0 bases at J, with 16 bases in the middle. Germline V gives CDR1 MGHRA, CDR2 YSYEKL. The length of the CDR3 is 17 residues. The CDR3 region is CASSQVSGGAISYEQYF. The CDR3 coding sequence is TGCGCCAGCAGCCAAGTGAGTGGCGGGGCAATCTCCTACGAGCAGTACTTC.

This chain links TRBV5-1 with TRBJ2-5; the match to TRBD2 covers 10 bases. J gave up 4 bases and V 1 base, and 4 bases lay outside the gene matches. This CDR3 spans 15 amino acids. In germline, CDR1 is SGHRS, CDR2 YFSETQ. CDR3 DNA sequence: TGCGCCAGCAGCTTGTCCCCTAGCGGGAGAGAGACCCAGTACTTC. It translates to CASSLSPSGRETQYF.

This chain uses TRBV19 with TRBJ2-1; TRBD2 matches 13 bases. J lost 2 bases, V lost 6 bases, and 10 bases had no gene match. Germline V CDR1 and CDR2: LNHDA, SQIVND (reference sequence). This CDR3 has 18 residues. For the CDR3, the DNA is TGTGCCAGTAGCCTACTAGCGGGAGGGCCGGTGACCTACAATGAGCAGTTCTTC. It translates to CASSLLAGGPVTYNEQFF.

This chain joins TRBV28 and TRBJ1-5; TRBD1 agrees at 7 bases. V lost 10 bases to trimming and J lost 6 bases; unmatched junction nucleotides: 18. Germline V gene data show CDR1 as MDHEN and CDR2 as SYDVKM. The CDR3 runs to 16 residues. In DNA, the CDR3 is TGTGCCACCAACAGCCGGGGACAGACTTCGAGTCAGCCCCAGCATTTT. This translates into CATNSRGQTSSQPQHF.

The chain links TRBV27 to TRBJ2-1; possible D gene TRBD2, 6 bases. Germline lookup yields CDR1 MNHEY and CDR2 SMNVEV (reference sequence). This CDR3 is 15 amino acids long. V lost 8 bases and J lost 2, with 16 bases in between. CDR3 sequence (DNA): TGTGCCAGCCTTTTTAGAGGAGGGGCCTACAATGAGCAGTTCTTC. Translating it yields CASLFRGGAYNEQFF.

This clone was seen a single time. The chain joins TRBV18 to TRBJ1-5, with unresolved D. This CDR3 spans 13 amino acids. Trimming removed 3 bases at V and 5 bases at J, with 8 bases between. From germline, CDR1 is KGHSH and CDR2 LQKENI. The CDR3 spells CASSPGQDQPQHF. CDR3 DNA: TGTGCCAGCTCACCGGGCCAAGATCAGCCCCAGCATTTT.

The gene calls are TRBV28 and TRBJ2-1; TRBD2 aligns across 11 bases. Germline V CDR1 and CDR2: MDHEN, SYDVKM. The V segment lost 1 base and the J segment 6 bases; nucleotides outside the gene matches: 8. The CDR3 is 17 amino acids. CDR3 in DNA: TGTGCCAGCAGTTTATTTGGGACTAGCGGCGCGTTCAATGAGCAGTTCTTC. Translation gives CASSLFGTSGAFNEQFF.

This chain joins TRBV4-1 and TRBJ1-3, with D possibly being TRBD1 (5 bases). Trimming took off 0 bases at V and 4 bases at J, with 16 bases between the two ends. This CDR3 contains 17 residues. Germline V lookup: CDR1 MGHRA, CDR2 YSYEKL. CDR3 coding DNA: TGCGCCAGCAGCCAAGATCGCCCGGGGGGGATAGGAAACACCATATATTTT. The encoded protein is CASSQDRPGGIGNTIYF.

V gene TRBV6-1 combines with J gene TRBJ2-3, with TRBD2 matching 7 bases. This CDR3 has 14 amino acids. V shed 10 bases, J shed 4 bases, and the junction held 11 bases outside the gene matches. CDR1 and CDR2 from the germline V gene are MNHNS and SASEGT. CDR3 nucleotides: TGTGCCATTTCTAGCGGAGGCGGACCAGATACGCAGTATTTT. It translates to CAISSGGGPDTQYF.

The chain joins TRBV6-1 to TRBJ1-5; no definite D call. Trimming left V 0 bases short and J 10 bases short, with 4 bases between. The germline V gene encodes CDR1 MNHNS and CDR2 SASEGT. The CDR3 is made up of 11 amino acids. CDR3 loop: CASSEALPQHF. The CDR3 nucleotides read TGTGCCAGCAGTGAAGCCCTACCCCAGCATTTT.

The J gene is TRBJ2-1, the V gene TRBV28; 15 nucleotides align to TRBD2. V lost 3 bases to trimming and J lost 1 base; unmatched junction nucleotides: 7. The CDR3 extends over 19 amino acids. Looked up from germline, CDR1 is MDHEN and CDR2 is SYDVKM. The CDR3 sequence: CASSFWGLAGGGSYNEQFF. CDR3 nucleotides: TGTGCCAGCAGTTTCTGGGGACTAGCGGGGGGAGGATCCTACAATGAGCAGTTCTTC.